The 13 T cell receptor beta chains given below trace back to one sample, sequenced in a study of beta chain features in type 1 diabetes. Whole-study findings and limits: Shortening of TCRB CDR3s, moderate but significant, appeared in all four CD4+ subsets of Type 1 diabetes patients.

The sequenced template was cDNA made from the entire isolated RNA. Using immunoSEQ multiplex PCR, the repertoire was profiled, and TCRdb retains in-frame clones only, with some absent. Here the sample spans about 640,000 clones, around 12% being singletons. These receptors have no known antigen. The material sequenced was naive CD4+ T cells from blood. The receptors were sampled from a man aged 30 to 45 with type 1 diabetes.

About this clone: This could be a read error, since a much larger clone is one nucleotide away. The rearrangement links TRBV11-3 to TRBJ2-3, with unresolved D. The ends were cut back, 0 bases at V and 2 bases at J, with 3 bases in the middle. The germline V gene has CDR1 SGHNT and CDR2 YENEEA. This CDR3 comprises 13 residues. The CDR3 here is CASSLENTDTQYF. The CDR3 DNA sequence: TGTGCCAGCAGCTTAGAAAACACAGATACGCAGTATTTT.

This clone has a handful of counts. The DNA for the CDR3 is TGTGCCAGCAGCCCCGTCTCTGACTATGGCTACACCTTC. This sequence encodes CASSPVSDYGYTF. The chain links TRBV6-5 to TRBJ1-2, with D unclear. Between the trimmed V and J ends, which lost 6 bases and 3 bases, there was a span of 11 bases. The CDR3 contains 13 residues. CDR1 and CDR2 from the germline V gene are MNHEY and SVGAGI.

In this sample, this clone turned up a few times. V gene TRBV7-9 combines with J gene TRBJ1-6, with D perhaps TRBD1 (5 bases). Trimming pared 5 bases from V and 10 bases from J, leaving 15 bases between. CDR1 SEHNR and CDR2 FQNEAQ come from the germline V gene (reference sequence). This CDR3 spans 14 amino acids. The CDR3 DNA follows: TGTGCCAGCAGCGACAGCGGGACCGGGTCACCCCTCCACTTT. Translating it yields CASSDSGTGSPLHF.

This clone appeared a few times. The chain carries TRBV11-2 and TRBJ2-5; the match to TRBD1 covers 8 bases. This CDR3 spans 14 amino acids. In germline, CDR1 is SGHAT, CDR2 FQNNGV. J lost 5 bases, V lost 5 bases, and 7 bases had no gene match. CDR3 sequence reads: CASSTRTGTETQYF. The DNA for the CDR3 is TGTGCCAGCAGCACGCGGACAGGGACGGAGACCCAGTACTTC.

This clone has a handful of counts. The genes are TRBV5-4 and TRBJ1-1; TRBD1 aligns across 11 bases. The CDR3 has 15 amino acids. Germline CDR1 SGHNT, CDR2 YYREEE (reference sequence). The trim removed 4 bases at V and 3 bases at J, leaving 5 bases unmatched. CDR3 loop: CASSPGQGAYTEAFF. The DNA of the CDR3 is TGTGCCAGCAGCCCTGGACAGGGGGCATACACTGAAGCTTTCTTT.

This clone occurred a few times. The chain combines TRBV5-1 with TRBJ1-2, with D perhaps TRBD1 (5 bases). The V gene lost 4 bases and the J gene lost 6 bases, with 16 bases spanning the gap. The CDR3 loop spans 14 amino acids. Germline V gene lookup returns CDR1 SGHRS and CDR2 YFSETQ. The CDR3 loop reads CASSEGESIHGYTF. The CDR3 DNA sequence: TGCGCCAGCAGCGAAGGGGAGTCTATTCATGGCTACACCTTC.

This clone came up a few times. The rearrangement joins TRBV9 to TRBJ1-1; D gene unclear. Germline CDR1 is SGDLS and CDR2 is YYNGEE. With 0 bases removed from V and 0 bases from J, the gap between germline ends came to 9 bases. The CDR3 consists of 15 residues. CDR3 protein: CASSVDSAMNTEAFF. CDR3 DNA sequence: TGTGCCAGCAGCGTAGATTCCGCAATGAACACTGAAGCTTTCTTT.

The table lists this clone with a few counts. The chain uses TRBV30 and TRBJ1-6; TRBD1 might be the D (5 bases). CDR1 and CDR2 (germline): GTSNPN, SVGIG (reference sequence). The CDR3 sequence is 15 residues long. V was clipped by 0 bases and J by 6 bases, with 12 bases between them. The CDR3 protein is CAWSVRGSGNSPLHF. The CDR3 bases are TGTGCCTGGAGTGTACGGGGGTCTGGTAATTCACCCCTCCACTTT.

This clone was observed a handful of times. The DNA for the CDR3 is TGTGCCAGCAGTTCATCCGGGACAGGGGTGGATGGCTACACCTTC. Protein: CASSSSGTGVDGYTF. The chain recombines TRBV28 with TRBJ1-2; 10 bases are a match to TRBD1. Germline V gene lookup returns CDR1 MDHEN and CDR2 SYDVKM. The CDR3 is 15 amino acids. The ends lost 4 bases at V and 6 bases at J; junction bases unmatched: 8.

As to this clone: The same CDR3 is also encoded by other DNA sequences in this sample. The chain carries TRBV5-1 and TRBJ1-1; D uncertain. The CDR3 is 13 residues long. The V and J ends lost 2 bases and 7 bases respectively, with 12 bases between them. Looked up from germline, CDR1 is SGHRS and CDR2 is YFSETQ. This CDR3 reads CASSLESRSEAFF. Written as DNA, the CDR3 is TGCGCCAGCAGCTTAGAGTCCAGGAGTGAAGCTTTCTTT.

This chain uses TRBV7-9 with TRBJ2-5; 8 bases match TRBD2. J was trimmed by 5 bases and V by 5 bases; bases with no gene match: 1. The CDR3 sequence is 12 residues long. Germline V gene sequence: CDR1 SEHNR, CDR2 FQNEAQ (reference sequence). The CDR3 sequence: CASSRLAETQYF. The CDR3 nucleotides are TGTGCCAGCAGCAGACTAGCGGAGACCCAGTACTTC.

The rearrangement joins TRBV6-5 to TRBJ1-1; D gene ambiguous. Germline loops: CDR1 MNHEY, CDR2 SVGAGI. V gave up 5 bases and J gave up 1 base, with 11 bases separating them. This CDR3 has 14 amino acids. CDR3 sequence reads: CASSQLGPNTEAFF. CDR3 nucleotide sequence: TGTGCCAGCAGTCAATTGGGCCCGAACACTGAAGCTTTCTTT.

This clone was detected a few times. This chain connects TRBV7-9 to TRBJ1-6; no clear D. The germline CDR1 and CDR2 sequences are SEHNR and FQNEAQ (reference sequence). V was cut by 3 bases and J by 8 bases, with 8 bases left in between. The CDR3 extends over 13 amino acids. The CDR3 nucleotides are TGTGCCAGCAGCTTTTTCACGGATTCACCCCTCCACTTT. It codes for CASSFFTDSPLHF.